This TCR beta chain stems from a study of identical twins' blood T cells. Regarding the study as a whole: Twins shared more top CDR3 clonotypes than unrelated donors did. Twin repertoire similarity may partly reflect shared environment.

The table lists this clonotype with a few counts. Antigen: not known. In TCRdb, the 5' RACE reads were re-called with MiXCR into one record per CDR3 protein. The sample holds around 380,000 distinct CDR3 sequences, roughly 30% seen once. CDR1 DFQATT and CDR2 SNEGSKA come from the germline V gene (reference sequence). V was trimmed by 5 bases and J by 2 bases, leaving 19 bases between them. The CDR3 totals 16 residues. All three twin pairs grew up together with likely shared infections and vaccines. The origin of this receptor is a woman aged 18-49 years in good health. The sample was PBMCs. The chain recombines TRBV20-1 with TRBJ2-1; D perhaps matches TRBD2 (6 bases). CDR3 region: CSASTGAGDPYNEQFF. CDR3 sequence (DNA): TGCAGTGCTTCCACGGGAGCCGGGGACCCCTACAATGAGCAGTTCTTC.